This T cell receptor beta chain was identified in a study of cytomegalovirus exposure and HLA in healthy donors. Study-level findings and limits: Most of the CMV-associated TCR beta chains (in a later analysis) appeared to be HLA-restricted. It was approximately 160 TCR beta chains that were listed as cytomegalovirus-associated.

Primers included in the PCR were 60 Vbeta and 13 Jbeta primers. Sequencing used immunoSEQ multiplex PCR; TCRdb keeps in-frame clones, though not all of them. The table includes 200,000 to 250,000 clones, more than 60% detected once. With V trimmed by 0 bases and J by 11 bases, 8 bases remained unmatched. The length of the CDR3 is 14 residues. Looked up from germline, CDR1 is MGHRA and CDR2 is YSYEKL. Details on this clone: The antigen remains undetermined.

This sequence originates from a girl aged 2 to 10 in good health and CMV-seronegative. The sample consisted of PBMCs. The V and J genes are TRBV4-1 and TRBJ2-7; 9 positions agree with TRBD2. CDR3 bases: TGCGCCAGCAGCCAAGAACAGACTAGCGGCGTCGAGTACTTC. This encodes CASSQEQTSGVEYF.